This T cell receptor beta chain was recovered during a study of blood T cell repertoires in COVID-19. Study-level background: The cDNA or gDNA used as material had been derived from T cells, B-cell-depleted T cells, or PBMCs.

In the source study's methods: Estimated nucleated cell counts came from reference gene primer amplification. Profiled with immunoSEQ multiplex PCR; TCRdb holds only in-frame clones, not every one. V and J calls and clone size are given by that table; D and trimming were obtained from the DNA. This sample has 190,000 or so clones, with approximately 78% found just once. Germline V CDR1 and CDR2: SNHLY, FYNNEI. CDR3 size: 14 residues. V shed 7 bases and J shed 5 bases, with 17 bases lying between them. Input material: peripheral blood. J is TRBJ2-5 and V is TRBV2, with D unclear. The TCR was taken from a woman older than 75 with active or convalescent COVID-19. The CDR3 loop is CASTFSARWETQYF. The CDR3, as DNA: TGTGCCAGCACCTTCTCCGCCCGGTGGGAGACCCAGTACTTC.